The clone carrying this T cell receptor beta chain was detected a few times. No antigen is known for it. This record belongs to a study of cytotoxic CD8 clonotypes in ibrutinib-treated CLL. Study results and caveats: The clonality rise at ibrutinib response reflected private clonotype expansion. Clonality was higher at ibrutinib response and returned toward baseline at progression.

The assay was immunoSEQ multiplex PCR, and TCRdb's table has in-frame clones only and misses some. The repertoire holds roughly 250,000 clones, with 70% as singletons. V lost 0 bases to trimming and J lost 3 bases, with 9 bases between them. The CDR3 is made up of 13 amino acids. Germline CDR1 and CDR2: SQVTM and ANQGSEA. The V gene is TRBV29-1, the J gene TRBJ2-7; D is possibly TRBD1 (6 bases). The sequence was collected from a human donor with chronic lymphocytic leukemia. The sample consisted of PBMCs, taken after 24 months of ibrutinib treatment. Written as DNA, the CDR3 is TGCAGCGTTGAAGATGCAGGGGACTACGAGCAGTACTTC. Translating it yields CSVEDAGDYEQYF.